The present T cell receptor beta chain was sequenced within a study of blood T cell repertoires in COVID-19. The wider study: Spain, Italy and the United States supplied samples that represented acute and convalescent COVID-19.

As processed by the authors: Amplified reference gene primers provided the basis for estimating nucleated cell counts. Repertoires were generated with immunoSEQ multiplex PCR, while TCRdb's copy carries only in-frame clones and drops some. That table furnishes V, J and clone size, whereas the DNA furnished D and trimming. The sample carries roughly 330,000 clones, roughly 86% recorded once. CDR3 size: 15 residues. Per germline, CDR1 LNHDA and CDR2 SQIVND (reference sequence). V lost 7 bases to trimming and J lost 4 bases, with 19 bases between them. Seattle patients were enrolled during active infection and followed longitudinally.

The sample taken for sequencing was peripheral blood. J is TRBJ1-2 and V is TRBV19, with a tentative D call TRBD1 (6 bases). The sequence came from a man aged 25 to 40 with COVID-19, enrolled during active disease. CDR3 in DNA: TGTGCCAGTAACTACCAACAGGGCTCGGTCTATGGCTACACCTTC. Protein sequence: CASNYQQGSVYGYTF. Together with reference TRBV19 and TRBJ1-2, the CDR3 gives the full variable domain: DGGITQSPKYLFRKEGQNVTLSCEQNLNHDAMYWYRQDPGQGLRLIYYSQIVNDFQKGDIAEGYSVSREKKESFPLTVTSAQKNPTAFYLCASNYQQGSVYGYTFGSGTRLTVV.